The 22 T cell receptor beta chains below all came from one sample that was sequenced in a study of T cell repertoires in cytomegalovirus infection. TCRdb analysed the reads with MiXCR anew, one entry per CDR3 protein. In the table there are over 85,000 distinct CDR3 sequences, approximately 15% of which are singletons. The sequencing sample was made of PBMCs. Every receptor here comes from a human donor in good health (CMV status not recorded). Some clones in this sample may be carry-over from other donors' samples.

This clonotype was picked up a small number of times. One end of the junction varies from germline; a read error may be responsible. The chain has TRBV7-7 and TRBJ2-3; perhaps D is TRBD1 or TRBD2 (5 bases each). The CDR3 is 13 amino acids. CDR1 SSHAT and CDR2 FNYEAQ come from the germline V gene (reference sequence). In DNA form, the CDR3 reads TGTGCTAGCAGCTCTGGGCGAGGGGAAGAGCAGTATTTT. This gives the protein CASSSGRGEEQYF.

Points on this clonotype: A much larger clone lies one base from this, so it may be a read error. The CDR3 nucleotides read TGTGCCAGCAGCTTAAACGGACCGGGGCGGATCGTTAACACTGAAGCTTTCTTT. It translates to CASSLNGPGRIVNTEAFF. The rearrangement uses TRBV11-3 and TRBJ1-1; D is perhaps TRBD1 (5 bases). Trimming stripped 2 bases from V and 2 bases from J, with 21 bases between. The CDR3 covers 18 residues. Germline V lookup: CDR1 SGHNT, CDR2 YENEEA.

This clonotype showed up many times. This chain uses TRBV28 with TRBJ1-1; weak D call: TRBD1 (5 bases). The CDR3 has 13 amino acids. Per germline, CDR1 MDHEN and CDR2 SYDVKM. Trimming stripped 7 bases from V and 5 bases from J, with 14 bases between. The CDR3 DNA follows: TGTGCCAGCAAGGAGCGGGGACGGACTGAAGCTTTCTTT. This translates into CASKERGRTEAFF.

Only a few counts were recorded for this clonotype. The rearrangement uses TRBV11-2 and TRBJ2-5; D remains unclear. The V gene's germline CDR1 is SGHAT and CDR2 FQNNGV. The CDR3 runs 13 residues. Deletions cut 6 bases from V and 9 bases from J, with 17 bases between. CDR3 bases: TGTGCCAGCAGGCGAGACACTCCGGCGGCCCAGTACTTC. This gives the protein CASRRDTPAAQYF. Full variable domain (remainder filled in from reference TRBV11-2 and TRBJ2-5): EAGVAQSPRYKIIEKRQSVAFWCNPISGHATLYWYQQILGQGPKLLIQFQNNGVVDDSQLPKDRFSAERLKGVDSTLKIQPAKLEDSAVYLCASRRDTPAAQYFGPGTRLLVL.

Ten or more counts support this clonotype. This sequence joins TRBV12-3 or TRBV12-4 and TRBJ1-2, with D tentatively TRBD1 (6 bases). The CDR3 spans 12 residues. V was trimmed by 6 bases and J by 6 bases, leaving 11 bases between them. The CDR3 bases are TGTGCCAGCAGCCAACAGGGAAATGGCTACACCTTC. Residues: CASSQQGNGYTF.

This clonotype was seen repeatedly, ten times or more. The V gene is TRBV7-6, the J gene TRBJ1-2, with D perhaps matching TRBD1 (5 bases). This CDR3 contains 14 residues. V lost 3 bases and J lost 3, with 11 bases in between. Germline V gene data show CDR1 as SGHVS and CDR2 as FNYEAQ. In DNA form, the CDR3 reads TGTGCCAGCAGCTTGGGGGGGAACGACTATGGCTACACCTTC. It yields the protein CASSLGGNDYGYTF.

This clonotype was picked up many times. The genes are TRBV28 and TRBJ2-1; 9 bases agree with TRBD2. This CDR3 has 17 residues. Germline loops: CDR1 MDHEN, CDR2 SYDVKM. The ends lost 5 bases at V and 1 base at J; junction bases unmatched: 9. CDR3: CASSTWSGGPSYNEQFF. CDR3 in DNA: TGTGCCAGCAGTACCTGGAGCGGGGGGCCTTCCTACAATGAGCAGTTCTTC.

In this sample, this clonotype turned up a few times. The rearrangement links TRBV6-2 or TRBV6-3 to TRBJ2-5; D remains unclear. Germline V gene data show CDR1 as MNHEY and CDR2 as SVGEGT. The CDR3 consists of 14 residues. V was trimmed by 2 bases and J by 5 bases, leaving 12 bases between them. CDR3 DNA sequence: TGTGCCAGCAGTTACACGACCGGGCGGGAGACCCAGTACTTC. It encodes CASSYTTGRETQYF.

This clonotype was counted at least ten times. As DNA, the CDR3 is TGTGCCAGCAGCTTAACCCCCGGGACAGGGGACGAGCAGTTCTTC. Translated, it gives CASSLTPGTGDEQFF. The chain couples TRBV7-3 to TRBJ2-1, with 10 bases matching TRBD1. With V trimmed by 0 bases and J by 10 bases, 6 bases remained unmatched. Germline CDR1 and CDR2: SGHTA and FQGTGA. This CDR3 spans 15 amino acids.

Regarding this clonotype: Given a much more abundant clone one base away, this may be a read error. V gene TRBV6-1 combines with J gene TRBJ1-1; possible D gene TRBD1, 5 bases. This CDR3 region has 13 residues. Germline V gene data show CDR1 as MNHNS and CDR2 as SASEGT. V shed 6 bases and J shed 0 bases, with 8 bases lying between them. The CDR3 loop reads CASRGTLNTEAFF. The CDR3 region has the DNA TGTGCCAGCAGAGGGACGTTGAACACTGAAGCTTTCTTT.

The chain recombines TRBV15 with TRBJ2-7, with TRBD1 as a possible D gene (6 bases). From germline, CDR1 is LNHNV and CDR2 YYDKDF (reference sequence). Trimming took off 5 bases at V and 2 bases at J, with 13 bases between the two ends. The CDR3 is 14 amino acids. The CDR3 is CATSQRTGTYEQYF. The CDR3 nucleotides read TGTGCCACCAGCCAGAGAACAGGGACCTACGAGCAGTACTTC.

The rearrangement joins TRBV6-6 to TRBJ2-1; 7 nucleotides line up with TRBD1. Germline CDR1 and CDR2: MNHNY and SVGAGI (reference sequence). J was trimmed by 8 bases and V by 6 bases; bases with no gene match: 13. The CDR3 is 15 amino acids. The CDR3 is CASRMTGKRLDEQFF. The CDR3 DNA reads TGTGCCAGCAGGATGACAGGGAAGAGGCTCGATGAGCAGTTCTTC.

Regarding this clonotype: Relative to the germline gene, one junction end is altered; a read error may explain this. J is TRBJ2-5 and V is TRBV7-3; 11 bases match TRBD2. This CDR3 is 15 amino acids long. In germline, CDR1 is SGHTA, CDR2 FQGTGA. The CDR3 DNA reads as TGTGCCAGCAGCTTGACTAGCGGGACCCAAGAGACCCCGTACTTC. Protein sequence: CASSLTSGTQETPYF.

This clonotype showed up many times. The chain recombines TRBV7-9 with TRBJ1-2; 10 bases line up with TRBD1. This CDR3 contains 18 residues. Germline CDR1 reads SEHNR; CDR2 reads FQNEAQ (reference sequence). Unmatched junction bases numbered 13, after V lost 5 bases and J lost 1 base. CDR3 nucleotides: TGTGCCAGCAGCCTATCCGGGACAGGGGAGTCCGATAACTATGGCTACACCTTC. Translating gives CASSLSGTGESDNYGYTF.

The sample holds many counts of this clonotype. The chain employs TRBV7-2 and TRBJ2-5, with D possibly being TRBD1 (6 bases). The germline V and J ends were trimmed by 3 bases and 5 bases, with 34 bases remaining between them. Germline lookup yields CDR1 SGHTA and CDR2 FQGNSA. The CDR3 loop spans 21 amino acids. This CDR3 is CASSLPPRTASSKVGRETQYF. The CDR3 DNA is TGTGCCAGCAGCTTGCCTCCCCGGACAGCGAGTAGTAAAGTGGGCAGGGAGACCCAGTACTTC.

This rearrangement joins TRBV28 to TRBJ1-2; maybe TRBD1 (6 bases). Germline CDR1 MDHEN, CDR2 SYDVKM. The CDR3 has 13 residues. V lost 5 bases, J lost 2 bases, and 9 bases lay in between. This chain's CDR3 is CASSPGVNYGYTF. DNA for the CDR3: TGTGCCAGCAGTCCAGGGGTAAACTATGGCTACACCTTC.

The chain couples TRBV2 to TRBJ2-7; the D is unclear. V lost 10 bases and J lost 4, with 14 bases in between. The CDR3 runs 12 residues. Looked up from germline, CDR1 is SNHLY and CDR2 is FYNNEI. CDR3 sequence: CAITWTGYEQYF. CDR3 nucleotides: TGTGCCATCACATGGACGGGTTACGAGCAGTACTTC.

This clonotype occurred many times. CDR3 nucleotides: TGTGCCAGCAGCCCTAGACGTCAAGCTTTCTTT. Translation: CASSPRRQAFF. The genes are TRBV12-3 or TRBV12-4 and TRBJ1-1; D remains unclear. V was cut by 6 bases and J by 9 bases, with 11 bases left in between. The CDR3 sequence is 11 residues long.

This clonotype appeared many times. The chain combines TRBV10-3 with TRBJ1-2; TRBD1 is a possible D gene (5 bases). Trimming took 4 bases from V and 5 from J, leaving 11 bases between them. The CDR3 extends over 13 amino acids. Per germline, CDR1 ENHRY and CDR2 SYGVKD. CDR3 residues: CAISVRGDYGYTF. The CDR3 DNA is TGTGCCATCAGTGTGAGAGGGGATTATGGCTACACCTTC.

The sample holds many counts of this clonotype. The chain combines TRBV7-9 with TRBJ2-7; unclear D gene. The V and J ends lost 10 bases and 3 bases respectively, with 10 bases between them. The length of the CDR3 is 11 residues. Germline V gene data show CDR1 as SEHNR and CDR2 as FQNEAQ (reference sequence). This CDR3 reads CATQNFYEQYF. The CDR3 DNA follows: TGTGCCACTCAAAACTTCTACGAGCAGTACTTC. The entire variable domain, with the rest obtained from reference TRBV7-9 and TRBJ2-7, is as follows: DTGVSQNPRHKITKRGQNVTFRCDPISEHNRLYWYRQTLGQGPEFLTYFQNEAQLEKSRLLSDRFSAERPKGSFSTLEIQRTEQGDSAMYLCATQNFYEQYFGPGTRLTVT.

In nucleotides, the CDR3 is TGCAGCGCCCAGGGAGGGAATGAGCAGTTCTTC. This codes for CSAQGGNEQFF. J is TRBJ2-1 and V is TRBV29-1, with 7 bases lining up with TRBD2. The V gene end was trimmed by 7 bases and the J gene end by 7 bases; junction bases not matched to a gene: 4. Germline V lookup: CDR1 SQVTM, CDR2 ANQGSEA. The CDR3 length is 11 residues.

The CDR3 nucleotides are TGTGCCAGCAGCCCGGACAGGCGTGGTGGCTACACCTTC. Translated: CASSPDRRGGYTF. The chain recombines TRBV7-3 with TRBJ1-2; 7 positions agree with TRBD1. Germline V CDR1 and CDR2: SGHTA, FQGTGA. This CDR3 has 13 residues. V lost 5 bases and J lost 7; bases outside the gene matches: 7.